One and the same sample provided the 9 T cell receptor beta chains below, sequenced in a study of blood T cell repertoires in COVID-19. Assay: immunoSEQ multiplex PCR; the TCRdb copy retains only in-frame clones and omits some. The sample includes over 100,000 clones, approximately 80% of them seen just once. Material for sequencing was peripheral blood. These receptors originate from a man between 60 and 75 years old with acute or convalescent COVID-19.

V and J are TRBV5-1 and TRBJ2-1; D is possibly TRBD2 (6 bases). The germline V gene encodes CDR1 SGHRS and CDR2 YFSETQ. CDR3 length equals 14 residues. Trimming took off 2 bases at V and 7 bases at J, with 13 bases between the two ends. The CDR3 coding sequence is TGCGCCAGCAGCTTCGTACTACGGGAGAATGAGCAGTTCTTC. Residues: CASSFVLRENEQFF.

CDR3 nucleotide sequence: TGCGCCAGCAGTGAGCCCGGGACAGTGAACACTGAAGCTTTCTTT. Its translation: CASSEPGTVNTEAFF. The chain has TRBV10-2 and TRBJ1-1, with TRBD1 identical over 7 bases. The CDR3 totals 15 residues. The ends lost 2 bases at V and 0 bases at J; junction bases unmatched: 3. CDR1 WSHSY and CDR2 SAAADI come from the germline V gene.

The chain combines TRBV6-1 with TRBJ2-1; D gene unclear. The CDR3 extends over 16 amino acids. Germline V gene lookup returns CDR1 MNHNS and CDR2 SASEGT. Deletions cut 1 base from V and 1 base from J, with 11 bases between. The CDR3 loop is CASSEGVPTSYNEQFF. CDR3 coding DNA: TGTGCCAGCAGTGAAGGCGTGCCGACTTCCTACAATGAGCAGTTCTTC.

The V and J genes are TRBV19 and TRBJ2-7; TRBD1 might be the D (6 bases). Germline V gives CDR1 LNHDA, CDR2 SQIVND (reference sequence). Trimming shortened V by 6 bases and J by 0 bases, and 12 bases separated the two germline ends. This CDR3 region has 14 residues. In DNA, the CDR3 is TGTGCCAGTAGGAGCCGGGACAACTCCTACGAGCAGTACTTC. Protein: CASRSRDNSYEQYF.

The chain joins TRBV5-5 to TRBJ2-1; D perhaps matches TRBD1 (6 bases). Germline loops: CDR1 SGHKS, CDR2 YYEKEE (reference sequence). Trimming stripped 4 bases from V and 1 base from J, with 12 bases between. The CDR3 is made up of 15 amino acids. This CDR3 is CASSATGYSYNEQFF. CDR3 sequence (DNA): TGTGCCAGCAGCGCTACAGGGTATTCCTACAATGAGCAGTTCTTC.

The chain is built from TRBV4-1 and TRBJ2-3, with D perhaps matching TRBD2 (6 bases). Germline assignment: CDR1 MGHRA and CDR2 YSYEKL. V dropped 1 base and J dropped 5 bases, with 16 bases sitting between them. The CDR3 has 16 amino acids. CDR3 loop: CASSQVGSGLVDTQYF. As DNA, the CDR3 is TGCGCCAGCAGCCAAGTGGGTAGCGGTTTAGTAGATACGCAGTATTTT.

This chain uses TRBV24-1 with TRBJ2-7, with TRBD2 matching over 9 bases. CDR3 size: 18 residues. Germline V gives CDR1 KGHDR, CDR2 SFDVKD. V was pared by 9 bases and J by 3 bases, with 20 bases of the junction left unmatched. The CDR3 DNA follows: TGTGCCACCGCGGGGGGGGAAGGGACATCCGTAAGGCACTACGAGCAGTACTTC. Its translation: CATAGGEGTSVRHYEQYF.

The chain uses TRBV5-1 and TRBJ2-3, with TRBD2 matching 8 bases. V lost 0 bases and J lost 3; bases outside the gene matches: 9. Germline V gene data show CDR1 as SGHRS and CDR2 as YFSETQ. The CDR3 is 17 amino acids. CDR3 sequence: CASSLDPTSGGTDTQYF. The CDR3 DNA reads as TGCGCCAGCAGCTTGGACCCCACTAGCGGAGGAACAGATACGCAGTATTTT.

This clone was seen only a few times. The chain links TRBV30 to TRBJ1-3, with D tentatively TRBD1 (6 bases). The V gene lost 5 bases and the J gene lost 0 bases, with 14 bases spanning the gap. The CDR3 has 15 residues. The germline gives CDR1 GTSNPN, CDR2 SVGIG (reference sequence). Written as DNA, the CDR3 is TGTGCCTGGGCGCTTGGGGGCGACTCTGGAAACACCATATATTTT. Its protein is CAWALGGDSGNTIYF.